This section outlines one T cell receptor (beta chain) sequence together with its context. These data come from a study of CD8+ T cells in alopecia areata. Trimming left V 4 bases short and J 0 bases short, with 16 bases between. Germline V gene data show CDR1 as LGHNT and CDR2 as FRNRAP. The CDR3 sequence is 16 residues long. As the sequencing template, cDNA was produced by extracting RNA and reverse transcribing it. Only in-frame clones appear in the TCRdb table, and some are missing; sequencing was by immunoSEQ multiplex PCR. The sample consists of around 270,000 clones, roughly 50% of them appearing once. The treatment denotes: oral pan-JAK inhibitor, 5-10 mg twice daily.

The rearrangement uses TRBV12-5 and TRBJ2-7; D is unclear. This specimen was CD4+ T cells sorted from blood, taken at week 24, from a patient treated with tofacitinib. The TCR was taken from a human donor with alopecia areata. The CDR3 region is CASGYTQAVPSYEQYF. DNA of the CDR3: TGTGCTAGTGGTTACACGCAGGCAGTACCCTCCTACGAGCAGTACTTC.